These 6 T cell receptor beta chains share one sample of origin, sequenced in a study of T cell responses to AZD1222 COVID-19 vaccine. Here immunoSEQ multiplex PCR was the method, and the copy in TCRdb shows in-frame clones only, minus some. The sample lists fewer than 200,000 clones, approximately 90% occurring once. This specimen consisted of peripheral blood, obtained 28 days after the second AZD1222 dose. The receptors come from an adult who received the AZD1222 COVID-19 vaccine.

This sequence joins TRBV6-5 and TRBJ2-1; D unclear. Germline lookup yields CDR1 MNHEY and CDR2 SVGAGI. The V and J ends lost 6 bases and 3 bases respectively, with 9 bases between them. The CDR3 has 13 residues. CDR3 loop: CASRQSDYNEQFF. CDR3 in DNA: TGTGCCAGCAGGCAGTCCGACTACAATGAGCAGTTCTTC.

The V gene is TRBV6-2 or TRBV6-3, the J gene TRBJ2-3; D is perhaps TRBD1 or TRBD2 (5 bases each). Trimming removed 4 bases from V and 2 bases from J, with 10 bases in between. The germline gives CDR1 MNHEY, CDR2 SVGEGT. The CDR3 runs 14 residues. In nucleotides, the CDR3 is TGTGCCAGCAGTTCATCCGGGGCCACAGATACGCAGTATTTT. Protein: CASSSSGATDTQYF.

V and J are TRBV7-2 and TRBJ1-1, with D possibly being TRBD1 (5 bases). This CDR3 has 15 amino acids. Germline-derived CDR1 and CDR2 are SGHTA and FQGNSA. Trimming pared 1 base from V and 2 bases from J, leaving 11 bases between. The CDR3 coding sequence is TGTGCCAGCAGCTTAGTAAGAGGGGACAACACTGAAGCTTTCTTT. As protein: CASSLVRGDNTEAFF. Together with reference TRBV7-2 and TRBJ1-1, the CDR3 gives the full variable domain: GAGVSQSPSNKVTEKGKDVELRCDPISGHTALYWYRQSLGQGLEFLIYFQGNSAPDKSGLPSDRFSAERTGGSVSTLTIQRTQQEDSAVYLCASSLVRGDNTEAFFGQGTRLTVV.

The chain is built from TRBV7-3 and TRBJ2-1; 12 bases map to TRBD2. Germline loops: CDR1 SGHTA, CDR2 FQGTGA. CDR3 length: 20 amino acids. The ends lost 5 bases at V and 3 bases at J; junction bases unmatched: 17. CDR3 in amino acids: CASSPIATSGSLAGYNEQFF. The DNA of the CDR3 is TGTGCCAGCAGCCCAATCGCGACTAGCGGGAGCTTAGCGGGCTACAATGAGCAGTTCTTC.

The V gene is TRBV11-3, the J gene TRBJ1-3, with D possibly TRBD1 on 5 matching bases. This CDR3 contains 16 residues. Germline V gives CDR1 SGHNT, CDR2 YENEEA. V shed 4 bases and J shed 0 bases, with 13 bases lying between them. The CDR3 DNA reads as TGTGCCAGCAGCTCAGGGTACCATGACTCTGGAAACACCATATATTTT. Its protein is CASSSGYHDSGNTIYF.

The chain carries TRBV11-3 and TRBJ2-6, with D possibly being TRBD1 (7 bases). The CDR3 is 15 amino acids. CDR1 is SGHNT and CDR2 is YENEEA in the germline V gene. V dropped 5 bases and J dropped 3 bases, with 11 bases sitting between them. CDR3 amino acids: CASSQGGSGANVLTF. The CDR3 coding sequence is TGTGCCAGCAGCCAGGGGGGTAGTGGGGCCAACGTCCTGACTTTC.